This entry lists 25 T cell receptor beta chains sequenced from one sample in a study of blood T cells in healthy people across ages. Together with a sample-barcoded 5' primer, a J-beta primer mix was included in a second PCR lasting about 6 to 11 cycles. Via MiXCR, TCRdb re-called the 5' RACE reads, giving one row per CDR3 protein. The sample gives about 1.5 million distinct CDR3 sequences, approximately 43% of which show up once; around 4% is in the top ten. The specimen sequenced was blood. The source is a woman in her late teens or twenties in good health.

The rearrangement uses TRBV9 and TRBJ2-1; 11 bases match TRBD2. V lost 3 bases to trimming and J lost 8 bases; unmatched junction nucleotides: 7. The V gene's germline CDR1 is SGDLS and CDR2 YYNGEE. CDR3 length: 15 amino acids. The CDR3 coding sequence is TGTGCCAGCAGCGGAGCTAGCGGGAGGAGCGATGAGCAGTTCTTC. The encoded protein is CASSGASGRSDEQFF.

The gene calls are TRBV6-5 and TRBJ1-2; D perhaps matches TRBD1 (6 bases). The germline V gene encodes CDR1 MNHEY and CDR2 SVGAGI. The CDR3 consists of 15 residues. V was cut by 5 bases and J by 4 bases, with 17 bases left in between. The CDR3 sequence is CASSDGGGGSYGYTF. The CDR3, as DNA: TGTGCCAGCAGTGATGGGGGGGGCGGCTCCTATGGCTACACCTTC.

CDR3 DNA: TGCGCCAGCAGCCAATACGCCGGGACAGGGGTAGGTCGTTGGAACTACGAGCAGTACTTC. This codes for CASSQYAGTGVGRWNYEQYF. The chain uses TRBV4-1 and TRBJ2-7; 10 positions agree with TRBD1. V lost 2 bases, J lost 3 bases, and 19 bases stayed unmatched. This CDR3 region has 20 residues. Germline CDR1 is MGHRA and CDR2 is YSYEKL.

This sequence joins TRBV29-1 and TRBJ2-4, with TRBD1 matching 9 bases. Judging by the DNA end, TRBJ2-7 fits better; the J call may be wrong. The CDR3 runs to 12 residues. Germline V gene data show CDR1 as SQVTM and CDR2 as ANQGSEA. In nucleotides, the CDR3 is TGCAGTGGCTGGGACAGGGCTGGCGAGCAGTACTTC. Encoded protein: CSGWDRAGEQYF.

The chain links TRBV20-1 to TRBJ1-1, with D hard to call. There are 13 residues in the CDR3. Germline CDR1 reads DFQATT; CDR2 reads SNEGSKA (reference sequence). V lost 2 bases to trimming and J lost 1 base, with 8 bases between them. The CDR3 DNA reads TGCAGTGCTAGACGGAGACCGAACACTGAAGCTTTCTTT. Protein: CSARRRPNTEAFF.

In the case of this clonotype: This may come from a read error, since a much larger clone is one base off. The CDR3 protein is CATQTNYNEQYF. The CDR3 DNA is TGTGCCACCCAGACTAACTACAATGAGCAGTACTTC. The chain employs TRBV27 and TRBJ2-1; the D gene is possibly TRBD2 (5 bases). TRBJ2-7 explains the end of the DNA better; the J call may be wrong. The CDR3 runs to 12 residues. Germline CDR1 MNHEY, CDR2 SMNVEV (reference sequence).

This chain links TRBV5-1 with TRBJ1-2; no reliable D call. Trimming pared 2 bases from V and 8 bases from J, leaving 13 bases between. The CDR3 has 13 residues. Germline V gives CDR1 SGHRS, CDR2 YFSETQ. In DNA, the CDR3 is TGCGCCAGCAGCTTAGGACGTCAGTCCGGCTACACCTTC. Amino acids: CASSLGRQSGYTF.

This rearrangement joins TRBV27 to TRBJ2-5, with 14 bases identical to TRBD2. Germline loops: CDR1 MNHEY, CDR2 SMNVEV (reference sequence). V shed 3 bases and J 11 bases; nucleotides not matched to a gene: 11. The length of the CDR3 is 16 residues. The CDR3 DNA reads TGTGCCAGCAGTTTCGGGACTAGCGGGGGCTACAATGAGCAGTACTTC. Amino acids: CASSFGTSGGYNEQYF.

This clonotype was seen only a few times. The genes are TRBV14 and TRBJ1-6; D is unresolved. Germline CDR1 is SGHDN and CDR2 is FVKESK. CDR3 size: 16 residues. V lost 6 bases, J lost 2 bases, and 14 bases lay in between. The CDR3 spells CASSRNLGTYNSPLHF. The DNA of the CDR3 is TGTGCCAGCAGTCGGAATCTGGGCACCTATAATTCACCCCTCCACTTT.

The J gene is TRBJ2-7, the V gene TRBV20-1; 8 bases align to TRBD1. In germline, CDR1 is DFQATT, CDR2 SNEGSKA (reference sequence). This CDR3 spans 14 amino acids. J gave up 5 bases and V 4 bases, and 10 bases lay outside the gene matches. The CDR3 region has the DNA TGCAGTGCTATGAGGACAGGGCCGTTCGACGAGCAGTACTTC. Residues: CSAMRTGPFDEQYF.

This clonotype has more than one count but fewer than ten. This chain uses TRBV15 with TRBJ2-7; D is unclear. The germline CDR1 and CDR2 sequences are LNHNV and YYDKDF (reference sequence). This CDR3 contains 13 residues. V lost 3 bases and J 7 bases, leaving 13 bases between the germline ends. CDR3 sequence (DNA): TGTGCCACCAGCAGTTTCCTTACTGGTGAGCAGTACTTC. Amino acid sequence: CATSSFLTGEQYF.

This clonotype has more than one count but fewer than ten. The genes are TRBV9 and TRBJ2-5; the match to TRBD2 covers 8 bases. Germline CDR1 reads SGDLS; CDR2 reads YYNGEE. The V segment lost 4 bases and the J segment 4 bases; nucleotides outside the gene matches: 6. The CDR3 runs 14 residues. The CDR3 loop is CASSFSGLAETQYF. As DNA, the CDR3 is TGTGCCAGCAGCTTTAGCGGACTAGCAGAGACCCAGTACTTC.

The rearrangement links TRBV7-2 to TRBJ2-1, with TRBD2 matching 7 bases. Germline V lookup: CDR1 SGHTA, CDR2 FQGNSA. The CDR3 loop spans 14 amino acids. The V and J ends lost 4 bases and 8 bases, in that order; junction bases with no gene match: 8. CDR3 sequence reads: CASSSWTSDDEQFF. As DNA, the CDR3 is TGTGCCAGCAGCTCTTGGACTAGTGATGATGAGCAGTTCTTC. Based on the CDR3 plus reference TRBV7-2 and TRBJ2-1, the full variable domain is GAGVSQSPSNKVTEKGKDVELRCDPISGHTALYWYRQSLGQGLEFLIYFQGNSAPDKSGLPSDRFSAERTGGSVSTLTIQRTQQEDSAVYLCASSSWTSDDEQFFGPGTRLTVL.

The gene calls are TRBV7-9 and TRBJ1-2, with 11 bases lining up with TRBD1. V lost 1 base, J lost 7 bases, and 11 bases stayed unmatched. Germline assignment: CDR1 SEHNR and CDR2 FQNEAQ (reference sequence). The CDR3 extends over 17 amino acids. The CDR3 DNA reads TGTGCCAGCAGCTTAGTCTTAGGGACAGGGGGAGATGGTGGCTACACCTTC. This sequence encodes CASSLVLGTGGDGGYTF. Full variable domain (remainder filled in from reference TRBV7-9 and TRBJ1-2): DTGVSQNPRHKITKRGQNVTFRCDPISEHNRLYWYRQTLGQGPEFLTYFQNEAQLEKSRLLSDRFSAERPKGSFSTLEIQRTEQGDSAMYLCASSLVLGTGGDGGYTFGSGTRLTVV.

This clonotype has only a few counts. This sequence joins TRBV9 and TRBJ1-2; perhaps TRBD1 as D (6 bases). V shed 4 bases and J shed 2 bases, with 24 bases lying between them. This CDR3 is built from 18 residues. Per germline, CDR1 SGDLS and CDR2 YYNGEE. In DNA, the CDR3 is TGTGCCAGCAGCACCCGGGACACAGGGAGCAAAATAAACTATGGCTACACCTTC. Translating it yields CASSTRDTGSKINYGYTF. Based on the CDR3 plus reference TRBV9 and TRBJ1-2, the full variable domain is DSGVTQTPKHLITATGQRVTLRCSPRSGDLSVYWYQQSLDQGLQFLIQYYNGEERAKGNILERFSAQQFPDLHSELNLSSLELGDSALYFCASSTRDTGSKINYGYTFGSGTRLTVV.

The V and J genes are TRBV5-1 and TRBJ2-5; TRBD2 might be the D (6 bases). V was cut by 9 bases and J by 4 bases, with 16 bases left in between. Germline assignment: CDR1 SGHRS and CDR2 YFSETQ. The CDR3 has 13 residues. The CDR3 sequence: CANRPGAPETQYF. Written as DNA, the CDR3 is TGCGCCAACAGGCCGGGAGCCCCAGAGACCCAGTACTTC.

This clonotype showed up just once. The rearrangement joins TRBV5-6 to TRBJ1-2; D is perhaps TRBD1 (5 bases). V lost 4 bases and J 1 base, leaving 17 bases between the germline ends. There are 16 residues in the CDR3. Germline lookup yields CDR1 SGHDT and CDR2 YYEEEE. This CDR3 is CASSPWGTADNYGYTF. The CDR3 DNA sequence: TGTGCCAGCAGCCCCTGGGGGACCGCTGATAACTATGGCTACACCTTC.

Turning to this clonotype: The junction differs from germline at one of its ends, possibly a read error. The V call is TRBV12-3 or TRBV12-4, the J call TRBJ2-7; 8 nucleotides line up with TRBD1. The CDR3 runs 15 residues. DNA of the CDR3: TGTGCCGGCAGTGGCCGGGACAGGCTCTCCTACGAGCAGTACTTC. This encodes CAGSGRDRLSYEQYF.

This clonotype was detected only a few times. This rearrangement joins TRBV10-1 to TRBJ1-2; D may be TRBD1 (6 bases). This CDR3 region has 15 residues. CDR1 is WNHNN, CDR2 SYGVQD, per germline (reference sequence). Trimming shortened V by 2 bases and J by 4 bases, and 14 bases separated the two germline ends. CDR3 nucleotides: TGCGCCAGCAGTGAGAAACGGGACACAATCTATGGCTACACCTTC. Its translation is CASSEKRDTIYGYTF.

The rearrangement links TRBV27 to TRBJ2-6; D is possibly TRBD1 (5 bases). The germline V gene encodes CDR1 MNHEY and CDR2 SMNVEV (reference sequence). This CDR3 spans 17 amino acids. V lost 10 bases and J lost 0, with 19 bases in between. The CDR3 region is CATTKWGSFSGANVLTF. CDR3 DNA sequence: TGTGCCACCACGAAATGGGGCAGTTTCTCTGGGGCCAACGTCCTGACTTTC.

Written as DNA, the CDR3 is TGTGCCAGCAGGCCGCAGACGGGTTCCTACAATGAGCAGTTCTTC. Amino acids: CASRPQTGSYNEQFF. This chain links TRBV2 with TRBJ2-1; D unclear. Trimming left V 6 bases short and J 1 base short, with 13 bases between. The CDR3 length is 15 residues. Per the germline V gene, CDR1 is SNHLY and CDR2 is FYNNEI.

On this clonotype itself: The junction departs from the called germline gene at one end, perhaps through a read error. CDR3 DNA sequence: TGTGTCAGCAGCTATGACAGTGTAGCTGAAAAACTGTTTTTT. Residues: CVSSYDSVAEKLFF. The chain recombines TRBV7-8 with TRBJ1-4, with a tentative D call TRBD1 (5 bases). The germline gives CDR1 SGHVS, CDR2 FQNEAQ. This CDR3 spans 14 amino acids. Using reference TRBV7-8 and TRBJ1-4 for the parts outside the CDR3, the full variable domain is GAGVSQSPRYKVAKRGQDVALRCDPISGHVSLFWYQQALGQGPEFLTYFQNEAQLDKSGLPSDRFFAERPEGSVSTLKIQRTQQEDSAVYLCVSSYDSVAEKLFFGSGTQLSVL.

This sequence joins TRBV20-1 and TRBJ1-1; possibly TRBD1 for D (5 bases). The CDR3 extends over 15 amino acids. Germline CDR1 reads DFQATT; CDR2 reads SNEGSKA (reference sequence). V shed 1 base and J shed 1 base, with 13 bases lying between them. CDR3 DNA: TGCAGTGCTAGAGGTCTTGGGGGGAAGAACACTGAAGCTTTCTTT. It is translated as CSARGLGGKNTEAFF.

V is TRBV7-2 and J is TRBJ2-5, with D uncertain. Between the trimmed V and J ends, which lost 5 bases and 11 bases, there was a span of 15 bases. Germline assignment: CDR1 SGHTA and CDR2 FQGNSA. The CDR3 extends over 12 amino acids. Here the CDR3 DNA reads TGTGCCAGCAGCCTTAGATGGAGTGAGCAGTACTTC. It translates to CASSLRWSEQYF.

This chain links TRBV6-5 with TRBJ1-2; tentative D call: TRBD1 (5 bases). V lost 2 bases and J lost 7, with 20 bases in between. The CDR3 sequence is 16 residues long. Germline values: CDR1 MNHEY, CDR2 SVGAGI. CDR3 amino acids: CASSYTRTPSSCGYTF. The CDR3 region has the DNA TGTGCCAGCAGTTACACGAGGACACCCTCATCCTGTGGCTACACCTTC.